Following are 2 T cell receptor beta chains from one sample sequenced in a study of CD8+ T cells in alopecia areata listed by TCRdb under 2018. The library was prepared using the immunoSEQ multiplex PCR assay. RNA was extracted from all samples and reverse transcribed into cDNA, which served as template for TCR sequencing. TCRdb limited this immuneACCESS table to in-frame rearrangements with V and J called. A share of clones is missing; checked studies link under half to unresolved V genes, and the rest is unexplained. Across this sample, roughly 110,000 clones were tabulated and none appeared just once. The top ten clones comprise around 20% of the sample. The sample comprised lesional skin. These TCRs come from a C3H/HeJ mouse with alopecia areata. The MHC haplotype for this mouse line is H2-k.

This clone turned up a few times. Genes and germline are mouse. Coverage ceases 4 residues before the CDR3 finishes, and the germline J gene fills in the end. V and J are TRBV1 and TRBJ1-2; possibly TRBD1 for D (6 bases). The germline CDR1 and CDR2 sequences are NSQYPW and LRSPGD (reference sequence). The CDR3 length is 13 residues. The sequenced part of the CDR3 DNA is TGCACCTGCAGTGCTCCGGGACATTCC. It translates to CTCSAPGHS. The CDR3 as a whole reads CTCSAPGHSDYTF.

This clone was seen more than once but under ten times. Germline and genes: mouse. The read halts 4 residues ahead of the CDR3 end, with the missing end drawn from the germline J gene. This sequence joins TRBV13-3 and TRBJ2-5, with a weak D call TRBD1 (5 bases). V was shortened by 5 bases and J by 1 base, with 8 bases between the two germline ends. CDR1 and CDR2 (germline): NNHDY, SYVADS. This CDR3 spans 13 amino acids. CDR3 amino acids: CASRATDQDTQYF. The DNA read from the CDR3 is TGTGCCAGCAGAGCGACAGACCAAGAC.